These T cell receptor beta chains were read from a single sample in a study of T cells in Graves' hyperthyroidism and ophthalmopathy. MiXCR, applied by TCRdb to the multiplex PCR reads, yields one record per CDR3 protein. The table has approximately 400,000 distinct CDR3 sequences, more than 12% seen once. Sample: blood. The receptors originated from a man in his forties or fifties with Graves' ophthalmopathy. CDR3s include the opening cysteine and the closing phenylalanine or tryptophan. The D gene is left open where the match is weak. Clone size is shown for a subset of rows, as once, few, many or a class of expanded clone.

abundance	v_gene	j_gene	d_gene	CDR3nt	CDR3aa
few	TRBV6-1	TRBJ2-1	TRBD2	TGTGCCAGCAGTCGAATCGCCCAGCGGGGAAACAATGAGCAGTTCTTC	CASSRIAQRGNNEQFF
many	TRBV19	TRBJ2-5	TRBD1	TGTGCCAGTAGTGCCCGGGACAGGACCTTAGGACAGTACTTC	CASSARDRTLGQYF
many	TRBV18	TRBJ1-1	-	TGTGCCAGCTCAGGCACACAGAACACTGAAGCTTTCTTT	CASSGTQNTEAFF
many	TRBV5-5	TRBJ1-1	-	TGTGCCAGCACCATGGCGGGGGCTACGTGGGGTCGAGCTTTCTTT	CASTMAGATWGRAFF
-	TRBV20-1	TRBJ2-3	TRBD2	TGCAGTGCTAGAGGGCCGGGACTAGCGGATACGCAGTATTTT	CSARGPGLADTQYF
-	TRBV20-1	TRBJ2-3	TRBD1	TGCAGTGCTAGAGTCCGGGACAGGGGAAATACGCAGTATTTT	CSARVRDRGNTQYF
many	TRBV28	TRBJ2-7	-	TGTGCTACCTACTCCTCCTTTTCAGTCGGCGAGCAGTACTTC	CATYSSFSVGEQYF
few	TRBV4-1	TRBJ2-7	-	TGCGCCAGCAGCCAAGATAGGGGGGGGGGCTCCTCCTACGAGCAGTACTTC	CASSQDRGGGSSYEQYF
few	TRBV14	TRBJ2-7	-	TGTGCCAGCAGCCAAGTTACGGGAGCGGAAGGCGACGAGCAGTACTTC	CASSQVTGAEGDEQYF
many	TRBV29-1	TRBJ2-7	-	TGCAGCGTTTCAGGGGTCGAGCAGTACTTC	CSVSGVEQYF
-	TRBV13	TRBJ2-7	-	TGTGCCAGCAGCTCCCATATCAGCTACGAGCAGTACTTC	CASSSHISYEQYF
many	TRBV2	TRBJ2-3	TRBD1	TGTGCCAGCAGTTTATGGGGACAGGGCTCAGATACGCAGTATTTT	CASSLWGQGSDTQYF
-	TRBV24-1	TRBJ2-7	-	TGTGCCACCCGGGCGGCGGATGGGGTATCCGAGCAGTACTTC	CATRAADGVSEQYF
many	TRBV18	TRBJ2-3	TRBD2	TGTGCCAGCTCACGGAACAGACTAGCGGTCACAGATACGCAGTATTTT	CASSRNRLAVTDTQYF
few	TRBV12-3/TRBV12-4	TRBJ1-3	-	TGTGCCAGCAGTCCAAGACGAGGGATGACTGGAAACACCATATATTTT	CASSPRRGMTGNTIYF
many	TRBV10-3	TRBJ1-5	-	TGTGCCATCAGTGAGCGGGGGGCGATAGACGATAGCAATCAGCCCCAGCATTTT	CAISERGAIDDSNQPQHF
-	TRBV7-9	TRBJ2-3	-	TGTGCCAGCAGCTTAACATGGTCTTTCATGGGGGCGGCAGATACGCAGTATTTT	CASSLTWSFMGAADTQYF
many	TRBV19	TRBJ2-2	-	TGTGCCAGTAGTATCGGTGGTGGGACCGGGGAGCTGTTTTTT	CASSIGGGTGELFF
-	TRBV19	TRBJ2-1	-	TGTGCCAGTAGTACAATCCTATCTCAGGAGGCGCAGTTCTTC	CASSTILSQEAQFF
-	TRBV7-3	TRBJ2-2	TRBD2	TGTGCCAGCAGTTCAGTAGCGGGAGTGAACACCGGGGAGCTGTTTTTT	CASSSVAGVNTGELFF
-	TRBV5-1	TRBJ1-3	-	TGCGCCAGCAGCTTCTCGGGCTCTGGAAACACCATATATTTT	CASSFSGSGNTIYF
many	TRBV15	TRBJ2-3	-	TGTGCCACCAGCAGAGGACTAGTCCGCACAGATACGCAGTATTTT	CATSRGLVRTDTQYF
many	TRBV5-6	TRBJ1-2	-	TGTGCCAGCAGCCTTGACTATGGCTACACCTTC	CASSLDYGYTF
-	TRBV20-1	TRBJ2-1	TRBD2	TGCAGTGCTAGAGATAAGACTAGCGGGAACTACAATGAGCAGTTCTTC	CSARDKTSGNYNEQFF
-	TRBV28	TRBJ2-7	-	TGTGCCAGCCCCTTCAGGCGCGGACAGTACGAGCAGTACTTC	CASPFRRGQYEQYF
-	TRBV20-1	TRBJ1-2	-	TGCAGTGCTAGATCCGGGTCCCAACGCTATGGCTACACCTTC	CSARSGSQRYGYTF
many	TRBV2	TRBJ2-2	-	TGTGCCAGCAGTATATTAAAGGGAGCCGGGGAGCTGTTTTTT	CASSILKGAGELFF
-	TRBV20-1	TRBJ2-7	-	TGCAGTGCCCAGGGGCCTAGCGGAACCTACGAGCAGTACTTC	CSAQGPSGTYEQYF
few	TRBV7-9	TRBJ1-4	-	TGTGCCAGCAGTAAAGATGGGGGAGCTGGGAAACTGTTTTTT	CASSKDGGAGKLFF
-	TRBV6-9	TRBJ2-1	-	TGTGCCAGCAACACGGACAGCTCTCTATACAATGAGCAGTTCTTC	CASNTDSSLYNEQFF
many	TRBV12-3/TRBV12-4	TRBJ2-7	-	TGTGCCAGCGGAGGACAGACCGAGCAGTACTTC	CASGGQTEQYF
few	TRBV6-1	TRBJ2-3	TRBD2	TGTGCCAGCCGTGAACCAAGCGGGGCCACAGATACGCAGTATTTT	CASREPSGATDTQYF
many	TRBV9	TRBJ1-1	TRBD1	TGTGCCAGCAGTAGGACAGGGGAAAACACTGAAGCTTTCTTT	CASSRTGENTEAFF
-	TRBV9	TRBJ2-1	TRBD2	TGTGCCAGCAGCGTCGGGACTAGATACTACAATGAGCAGTTCTTC	CASSVGTRYYNEQFF
-	TRBV18	TRBJ2-7	TRBD1	TGTGCCAGCTCACCGATCCCAGGGACAGGGGTCGAGCAGTACTTC	CASSPIPGTGVEQYF
-	TRBV19	TRBJ2-1	TRBD2	TGTGCCAGTAGAAGGAGCGGGAGCGGAAATGAGCAGTTCTTC	CASRRSGSGNEQFF
many	TRBV5-1	TRBJ2-1	-	TGCGCCAGCAGCGGAGGGATCTCCTACAATGAGCAGTTCTTC	CASSGGISYNEQFF
-	TRBV20-1	TRBJ2-4	TRBD1	TGCAGCCGGGACAGGGGGCAATTAGTAGCCAAAAACATTCAGTACTTC	CSRDRGQLVAKNIQYF
-	TRBV6-1	TRBJ2-5	TRBD1	TGTGCCAGCAGGGCGAGTGACAGGGGCCAAGAGACCCAGTACTTC	CASRASDRGQETQYF
-	TRBV3-1	TRBJ2-2	-	TGTGCCAGCAGCCAAGTTGGAGGGGCGGGCGGGGAGCTGTTTTTT	CASSQVGGAGGELFF
many	TRBV10-3	TRBJ2-7	-	TGTGCCATCAGTGAGAAGAAAGGAGACTACGAGCAGTACTTC	CAISEKKGDYEQYF
many	TRBV5-1	TRBJ2-3	-	TGCGCCAGCAGCTTGGCGGCTCCGGATACGCAGTATTTT	CASSLAAPDTQYF
few	TRBV5-1	TRBJ2-7	TRBD2	TGCGCCAGCAGCCAGGGGGTCTCTCGGACTAGCGGGAGCGAGCAGTACTTC	CASSQGVSRTSGSEQYF
many	TRBV3-1	TRBJ2-1	-	TGTGCCAGCAGCCAAAAGGGACCCCGCTCCTACAATGAGCAGTTCTTC	CASSQKGPRSYNEQFF
many	TRBV30	TRBJ1-5	-	TGTGCCTGGAGTGTGGGGGCTTGGCAGCCCCAGCATTTT	CAWSVGAWQPQHF
many	TRBV7-8	TRBJ2-3	TRBD2	TGTGCCAGCAGAGGACTAGCGGGAGAGGTAGATACGCAGTATTTT	CASRGLAGEVDTQYF
many	TRBV20-1	TRBJ2-1	TRBD2	TGCAGTGCCAGGGGACTAGCGGGAGGGGGTGCCTACAATGAGCAGTTCTTC	CSARGLAGGGAYNEQFF
-	TRBV15	TRBJ2-1	-	TGTGCCACCAGCAGAGGGACAGAAGGCTCCTACAATGAGCAGTTCTTC	CATSRGTEGSYNEQFF
few	TRBV6-1	TRBJ2-7	-	TGTGCCAGCAAGGGGCAAGAGCAGTACTTC	CASKGQEQYF
many	TRBV3-1	TRBJ2-1	-	TGTGCCAGCAGCCAAGATCAGGAGCAGTTCTTC	CASSQDQEQFF
-	TRBV10-3	TRBJ2-7	-	TGTGCCATCAGTGAGTCGAGGCGTCTCGAGCAGTACTTC	CAISESRRLEQYF
many	TRBV2	TRBJ1-1	-	TGTGCCAGCAGTGAAAGGACACCGAACACTGAAGCTTTCTTT	CASSERTPNTEAFF
few	TRBV11-1	TRBJ1-2	-	TGTGCCAGCAGCTTAACAGACAGCTATGGCTACACCTTC	CASSLTDSYGYTF
many	TRBV7-9	TRBJ1-4	TRBD1	TGTGCCAGCAGCGACAGGGGGCCAACTAATGAAAAACTGTTTTTT	CASSDRGPTNEKLFF
few	TRBV4-1	TRBJ2-7	-	TGCGCCAGCAGCCAAGATCTGTCTCCATCCTACGAGCAGTACTTC	CASSQDLSPSYEQYF
many	TRBV30	TRBJ1-4	-	TGTGCCTGGAGCGTCGGGAGACCTAGACGGACAACTAATGAAAAACTGTTTTTT	CAWSVGRPRRTTNEKLFF
-	TRBV20-1	TRBJ1-1	TRBD1	TGCAGTGCTCGAAGGAACAGGGGAGAGACTGAAGCTTTCTTT	CSARRNRGETEAFF
-	TRBV9	TRBJ2-1	-	TGTGCCAGCAGCGCCGGGGGACTTTCCTACAATGAGCAGTTCTTC	CASSAGGLSYNEQFF
many	TRBV30	TRBJ2-2	TRBD2	TGTGCCTGGAGTGGTGGACTAGCGGGAGTGGGGGAGCTGTTTTTT	CAWSGGLAGVGELFF
few	TRBV29-1	TRBJ1-1	TRBD1	TGCAGCGTTTACACAGGGGGGGTCACTGAAGCTTTCTTT	CSVYTGGVTEAFF